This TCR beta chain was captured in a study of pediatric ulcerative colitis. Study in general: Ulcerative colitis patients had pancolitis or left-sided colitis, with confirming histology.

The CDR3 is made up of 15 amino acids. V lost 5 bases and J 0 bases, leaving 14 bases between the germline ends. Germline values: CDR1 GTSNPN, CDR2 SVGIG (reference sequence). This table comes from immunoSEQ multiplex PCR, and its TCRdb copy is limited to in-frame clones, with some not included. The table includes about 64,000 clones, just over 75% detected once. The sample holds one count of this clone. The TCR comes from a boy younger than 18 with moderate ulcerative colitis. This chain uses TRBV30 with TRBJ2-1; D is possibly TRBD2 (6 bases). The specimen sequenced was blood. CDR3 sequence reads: CAWSAAGSSYNEQFF. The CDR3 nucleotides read TGTGCCTGGTCAGCAGCGGGTAGCTCCTACAATGAGCAGTTCTTC.